This entry lists 28 T cell receptor beta chains sequenced from one sample in a study of blood T cell repertoires in COVID-19. Sequencing was performed with immunoSEQ multiplex PCR; in TCRdb, only in-frame clones are kept and a portion is missing. The sample consists of approximately 150,000 clones, 70% to 80% of them appearing once. The sample consisted of PBMCs or T cells enriched from blood (not recorded which). The receptor set was obtained from a woman in her sixties or seventies in a cohort exposed to, infected with or recovered from COVID-19 (not recorded which).

The sample holds one count of this clone. V is TRBV14 and J is TRBJ2-1; D gene uncertain. The ends were cut back, 1 base at V and 6 bases at J, with 7 bases in the middle. CDR1 SGHDN and CDR2 FVKESK come from the germline V gene. This CDR3 is built from 13 residues. The CDR3 DNA reads as TGTGCCAGCAGCCAAGTTAGTTCCAATGAGCAGTTCTTC. It is translated as CASSQVSSNEQFF.

This clone appeared a single time. The chain employs TRBV5-1 and TRBJ1-1, with 7 positions matching TRBD1. Trimming at V came to 1 base and at J to 5 bases, leaving 17 bases not matched to a gene. The CDR3 contains 18 residues. The germline CDR1 and CDR2 sequences are SGHRS and YFSETQ. CDR3 region: CASSLNPQGGMETTEAFF. In DNA form, the CDR3 reads TGCGCCAGCAGCTTGAACCCCCAGGGGGGTATGGAAACAACTGAAGCTTTCTTT.

The CDR3 DNA reads as TGCGCCAGCAGGGCGGGGCGGAACACCGGGGAGCTGTTTTTT. Translating it yields CASRAGRNTGELFF. The chain recombines TRBV4-1 with TRBJ2-2; D possibly corresponds to TRBD2 (6 bases). The V and J ends lost 6 bases and 1 base respectively, with 9 bases between them. Germline loops: CDR1 MGHRA, CDR2 YSYEKL. This CDR3 has 14 residues.

The chain couples TRBV18 to TRBJ1-4; D remains ambiguous. Germline CDR1 and CDR2: KGHSH and LQKENI. This CDR3 is 16 amino acids long. V was clipped by 2 bases and J by 4 bases, with 14 bases between them. Here the CDR3 DNA reads TGTGCCAGCTCACCAGTGTCGGCCGGAGTTAATGAAAAACTGTTTTTT. It codes for CASSPVSAGVNEKLFF.

The chain employs TRBV2 and TRBJ1-1; 9 positions match TRBD1. V shed 9 bases, J shed 1 base, and the junction held 6 bases outside the gene matches. This CDR3 has 14 amino acids. CDR1 is SNHLY, CDR2 FYNNEI, per germline. CDR3 residues: CASTTGGRNTEAFF. The CDR3 region has the DNA TGTGCCAGTACGACAGGGGGAAGGAACACTGAAGCTTTCTTT.

This clone has ten or more counts. This chain links TRBV24-1 with TRBJ2-1; 8 bases agree with TRBD2. V was pared by 0 bases and J by 8 bases, with 8 bases of the junction left unmatched. The CDR3 spans 16 residues. Germline lookup yields CDR1 KGHDR and CDR2 SFDVKD. The CDR3 region has the DNA TGTGCCACCAGTGATTTGCCCGGGAGGGCCGTCGATGAGCAGTTCTTC. Amino acid sequence: CATSDLPGRAVDEQFF.

The gene calls are TRBV29-1 and TRBJ2-4; 7 positions match TRBD2. The germline V gene has CDR1 SQVTM and CDR2 ANQGSEA. V was pared by 3 bases and J by 6 bases, with 5 bases of the junction left unmatched. There are 13 residues in the CDR3. The CDR3 bases are TGCAGCGTTGAGCGGGAGTCGGGAAACATTCAGTACTTC. Its translation: CSVERESGNIQYF.

This chain joins TRBV5-1 and TRBJ2-6, with D tentatively TRBD1 (5 bases). From germline, CDR1 is SGHRS and CDR2 YFSETQ. Trimming shortened V by 3 bases and J by 4 bases, and 14 bases separated the two germline ends. The CDR3 runs 16 residues. DNA of the CDR3: TGCGCCAGCAGCTCATGGCCAGGGTCCGGGGCCAACGTCCTGACTTTC. It is translated as CASSSWPGSGANVLTF.

This chain links TRBV19 with TRBJ2-6, with TRBD1 matching over 10 bases. Losses at the gene ends were 9 bases for V and 1 base for J; bases not matched to a gene: 15. The CDR3 is made up of 19 amino acids. Germline CDR1 is LNHDA and CDR2 is SQIVND (reference sequence). The chain's CDR3 is CASLNPGTGDFSGANVLTF. The DNA for the CDR3 is TGTGCCAGCCTTAATCCAGGGACAGGGGATTTTTCTGGGGCCAACGTCCTGACTTTC.

The chain uses TRBV9 and TRBJ1-6, with D possibly matching TRBD1 (5 bases). This CDR3 is built from 14 residues. Germline assignment: CDR1 SGDLS and CDR2 YYNGEE. The ends were cut back, 3 bases at V and 14 bases at J, with 18 bases in the middle. Written as DNA, the CDR3 is TGTGCCAGCAGCGCCCAGGGTTCCCCGTCGACCCTCCACTTT. This codes for CASSAQGSPSTLHF.

The chain couples TRBV2 to TRBJ2-3; TRBD2 matches 13 bases. The length of the CDR3 is 19 residues. With V trimmed by 4 bases and J by 2 bases, 12 bases remained unmatched. CDR1 and CDR2 from the germline V gene are SNHLY and FYNNEI. Here the CDR3 DNA reads TGTGCCAGCAGTGGGGGTATTGGAACTAGCGGGAGGGCCACAGATACGCAGTATTTT. Protein product: CASSGGIGTSGRATDTQYF.

To note about this clone: One end of the junction varies from germline; a read error may be responsible. The V call is TRBV7-3, the J call TRBJ1-4; perhaps TRBD1 as D (6 bases). The CDR3 runs to 10 residues. From germline, CDR1 is SGHTA and CDR2 FQGTGA. The CDR3 protein is CASSLRAGAF. The DNA of the CDR3 is TGTGCCAGCAGCTTAAGGGCAGGGGCTTTT. Using reference TRBV7-3 and TRBJ1-4 for the parts outside the CDR3, the full variable domain is GAGVSQTPSNKVTEKGKYVELRCDPISGHTALYWYRQSLGQGPEFLIYFQGTGAADDSGLPNDRFFAVRPEGSVSTLKIQRTERGDSAVYLCASSLRAGAFGSGTQLSVL.

In DNA form, the CDR3 reads TGTGCCAGCAGTTACTCAAGGGGGCTACATTCACCCCTCCACTTT. Protein product: CASSYSRGLHSPLHF. The V gene is TRBV6-5, the J gene TRBJ1-6; 7 bases agree with TRBD1. Germline CDR1 reads MNHEY; CDR2 reads SVGAGI. CDR3 size: 15 residues. J lost 8 bases, V lost 0 bases, and 4 bases had no gene match.

J is TRBJ2-5 and V is TRBV5-1, with D uncertain. The CDR3 runs to 13 residues. Looked up from germline, CDR1 is SGHRS and CDR2 is YFSETQ. V shed 0 bases and J shed 1 base, with 4 bases lying between them. CDR3 region: CASSLAVQETQYF. CDR3 coding DNA: TGCGCCAGCAGCTTGGCCGTCCAAGAGACCCAGTACTTC.

Only a few counts were recorded for this clone. V and J are TRBV5-1 and TRBJ1-2, with D possibly being TRBD1 (6 bases). This CDR3 contains 14 residues. V dropped 4 bases and J dropped 6 bases, with 16 bases sitting between them. CDR1 is SGHRS, CDR2 YFSETQ, per germline. As DNA, the CDR3 is TGCGCCAGCAGCCAACAGGGCCTCCTGGATGGCTACACCTTC. Its translation is CASSQQGLLDGYTF. The variable domain in full, with the rest retrieved from reference TRBV5-1 and TRBJ1-2, is KAGVTQTPRYLIKTRGQQVTLSCSPISGHRSVSWYQQTPGQGLQFLFEYFSETQRNKGNFPGRFSGRQFSNSRSEMNVSTLELGDSALYLCASSQQGLLDGYTFGSGTRLTVV.

This clone showed up just once. The V gene is TRBV5-1, the J gene TRBJ2-2, with 7 bases lining up with TRBD1. Per germline, CDR1 SGHRS and CDR2 YFSETQ. The V and J ends lost 5 bases and 3 bases, in that order; junction bases with no gene match: 7. The CDR3 sequence is 15 residues long. The CDR3 region is CASSSQGVHTGELFF. The CDR3 DNA sequence: TGCGCCAGCAGTTCCCAGGGGGTTCACACCGGGGAGCTGTTTTTT.

This clone was recorded once. The genes are TRBV5-4 and TRBJ1-1; TRBD1 aligns across 9 bases. Germline values: CDR1 SGHNT, CDR2 YYREEE (reference sequence). This CDR3 is built from 14 residues. V lost 6 bases to trimming and J lost 5 bases; unmatched junction nucleotides: 8. The CDR3 DNA reads as TGTGCCAGCACCCCGGGCGGGACAGGGACTGAAGCTTTCTTT. Residues: CASTPGGTGTEAFF.

The V call is TRBV18, the J call TRBJ2-1; no clear D gene. Germline CDR1 and CDR2: KGHSH and LQKENI. V lost 6 bases, J lost 7 bases, and 13 bases lay in between. The CDR3 spans 13 residues. CDR3 sequence: CASSLASGNEQFF. CDR3 DNA: TGTGCCAGCTCTCTGGCCTCCGGGAATGAGCAGTTCTTC.

The V call is TRBV10-3, the J call TRBJ1-6; no reliable D call. Between the trimmed V and J ends, which lost 3 bases and 5 bases, there was a span of 14 bases. The CDR3 runs 16 residues. From germline, CDR1 is ENHRY and CDR2 SYGVKD. The CDR3 is CAISDSSAANNSPLHF. In nucleotides, the CDR3 is TGTGCCATCAGTGACTCGTCGGCGGCCAATAATTCACCCCTCCACTTT.

The V call is TRBV19, the J call TRBJ1-5; 9 bases agree with TRBD1. The trim removed 5 bases at V and 7 bases at J, leaving 3 bases unmatched. This CDR3 comprises 13 residues. Per germline, CDR1 LNHDA and CDR2 SQIVND (reference sequence). For the CDR3, the DNA is TGTGCCAGTAGTCTACAGGGGGCACAGCCCCAGCATTTT. This sequence encodes CASSLQGAQPQHF.

V gene TRBV7-9 combines with J gene TRBJ1-2; TRBD1 matches 7 bases. This CDR3 has 13 residues. V lost 5 bases, J lost 2 bases, and 2 bases stayed unmatched. The germline V gene has CDR1 SEHNR and CDR2 FQNEAQ (reference sequence). DNA for the CDR3: TGTGCCAGCAGCCGGGACAGCAACTATGGCTACACCTTC. Protein: CASSRDSNYGYTF. Filled out from reference TRBV7-9 and TRBJ1-2, the complete variable domain reads DTGVSQNPRHKITKRGQNVTFRCDPISEHNRLYWYRQTLGQGPEFLTYFQNEAQLEKSRLLSDRFSAERPKGSFSTLEIQRTEQGDSAMYLCASSRDSNYGYTFGSGTRLTVV.

This rearrangement joins TRBV5-1 to TRBJ1-2; TRBD1 is a possible D gene (5 bases). The CDR3 extends over 14 amino acids. In germline, CDR1 is SGHRS, CDR2 YFSETQ. The germline V and J ends were trimmed by 1 base and 8 bases, with 15 bases remaining between them. Written as DNA, the CDR3 is TGCGCCAGCAGCTTGTACCCTGAACAGGTCGGCTACACCTTC. It translates to CASSLYPEQVGYTF.

The table lists this clone with many counts. The chain uses TRBV6-2 or TRBV6-3 and TRBJ2-1, with TRBD2 identical over 8 bases. V gave up 2 bases and J gave up 7 bases; unmatched junction bases: 10. Per the germline V gene, CDR1 is MNHEY and CDR2 is SVGEGT. The CDR3 totals 16 residues. The CDR3 sequence is CASSYEVVAGWNEQFF. Here the CDR3 DNA reads TGTGCCAGCAGTTACGAGGTGGTAGCGGGATGGAATGAGCAGTTCTTC.

The chain recombines TRBV28 with TRBJ1-2, with no clear D. The V end lost 4 bases, the J end lost 2 bases, and 14 bases lay between the germline ends. There are 15 residues in the CDR3. Germline assignment: CDR1 MDHEN and CDR2 SYDVKM. The CDR3 DNA sequence: TGTGCCAGCAGTTCCCCGGGAGGAATGAACTATGGCTACACCTTC. Translation: CASSSPGGMNYGYTF.

This clone was found many times. J is TRBJ2-7 and V is TRBV4-3, with a possible D match to TRBD2 (6 bases). Germline assignment: CDR1 LGHNA and CDR2 YSLEER. The CDR3 is 16 amino acids. V was pared by 0 bases and J by 1 base, with 13 bases between. The CDR3 DNA sequence: TGCGCCAGCAGCCAAGATACCGGGACTGTTTCCTACGAGCAGTACTTC. It codes for CASSQDTGTVSYEQYF.

In its sample, this clone was seen once. The chain recombines TRBV28 with TRBJ1-1; 11 nucleotides match TRBD1. The CDR3 has 14 residues. Germline V gene lookup returns CDR1 MDHEN and CDR2 SYDVKM. J was trimmed by 8 bases and V by 2 bases; bases with no gene match: 4. The CDR3 loop is CASSLTGTGGEAFF. As DNA, the CDR3 is TGTGCCAGCAGTTTAACCGGGACAGGGGGAGAAGCTTTCTTT.

The chain recombines TRBV19 with TRBJ2-3; D gene unclear. The germline V gene has CDR1 LNHDA and CDR2 SQIVND (reference sequence). The V end was cut by 10 bases, the J end by 5 bases, with 13 bases between. The CDR3 contains 12 residues. CDR3 nucleotide sequence: TGTGCCACCGTCGACTGGAGAGATACGCAGTATTTT. It specifies CATVDWRDTQYF. Together with reference TRBV19 and TRBJ2-3, the CDR3 gives the full variable domain: DGGITQSPKYLFRKEGQNVTLSCEQNLNHDAMYWYRQDPGQGLRLIYYSQIVNDFQKGDIAEGYSVSREKKESFPLTVTSAQKNPTAFYLCATVDWRDTQYFGPGTRLTVL.

This clone was counted between two and nine times. This chain links TRBV2 with TRBJ2-7, with 7 bases identical to TRBD1. The trim removed 10 bases at V and 6 bases at J, leaving 12 bases unmatched. Germline CDR1 reads SNHLY; CDR2 reads FYNNEI. CDR3 length: 13 amino acids. This CDR3 is CATETGLGAEQYF. The DNA for the CDR3 is TGTGCCACCGAGACAGGGCTTGGGGCCGAGCAGTACTTC. Full variable domain (remainder filled in from reference TRBV2 and TRBJ2-7): EPEVTQTPSHQVTQMGQEVILRCVPISNHLYFYWYRQILGQKVEFLVSFYNNEISEKSEIFDDQFSVERPDGSNFTLKIRSTKLEDSAMYFCATETGLGAEQYFGPGTRLTVT.